What follows is one TCR beta chain and its context. The CDR3 is made up of 17 amino acids. The V segment lost 3 bases and the J segment 1 base; nucleotides outside the gene matches: 11. CDR1 and CDR2 (germline): SGHRS, YFSETQ. The method was immunoSEQ multiplex PCR; TCRdb's version includes in-frame clones alone and lacks a portion of them. The table includes 60,000 to 85,000 clones, approximately 83% detected once. The source of the sample is a study of blood T cell repertoires in COVID-19. Study-wide context: Donors in the United States, Italy and Spain gave samples during acute or convalescent COVID-19.

The sequenced material came from peripheral blood. The sequence was obtained from a human donor in a cohort sampled during active COVID-19. The chain combines TRBV5-1 with TRBJ2-7; 9 bases map to TRBD1. The CDR3 loop reads CASSSNPTGGVSYEQYF. The CDR3 coding sequence is TGCGCCAGCAGCTCCAACCCGACAGGGGGTGTTTCCTACGAGCAGTACTTC. The whole variable domain, filled in from reference TRBV5-1 and TRBJ2-7, reads KAGVTQTPRYLIKTRGQQVTLSCSPISGHRSVSWYQQTPGQGLQFLFEYFSETQRNKGNFPGRFSGRQFSNSRSEMNVSTLELGDSALYLCASSSNPTGGVSYEQYFGPGTRLTVT.